This T cell receptor (beta chain) was sequenced in a study of tissue T cells after allogeneic stem cell transplantation. Only in-frame clones appear in the TCRdb table, and some are missing; sequencing was by immunoSEQ multiplex PCR. The table shows over 45,000 clones, with around 72% occurring only once. Regarding this clone: The gene symbols are mouse symbols. The read ends 1 residue shy of where the CDR3 ends; the end is completed using the germline J gene.

V gave up 2 bases and J gave up 1 base; unmatched junction bases: 1. Looked up from germline, CDR1 is NNHNN and CDR2 is SYGAGS (reference sequence). The CDR3 is 15 amino acids. Sequences were obtained from sorted cells pooled from one or two spleens. The chain couples TRBV13-2 to TRBJ2-3, with TRBD2 identical over 10 bases. This clonotype was sampled from a pool of C57BL/6 mice in good health. The CDR3 reads CASGDWGGGAETLYF. The covered CDR3 bases are TGTGCCAGCGGTGACTGGGGGGGCGGTGCAGAAACGCTGTAT.